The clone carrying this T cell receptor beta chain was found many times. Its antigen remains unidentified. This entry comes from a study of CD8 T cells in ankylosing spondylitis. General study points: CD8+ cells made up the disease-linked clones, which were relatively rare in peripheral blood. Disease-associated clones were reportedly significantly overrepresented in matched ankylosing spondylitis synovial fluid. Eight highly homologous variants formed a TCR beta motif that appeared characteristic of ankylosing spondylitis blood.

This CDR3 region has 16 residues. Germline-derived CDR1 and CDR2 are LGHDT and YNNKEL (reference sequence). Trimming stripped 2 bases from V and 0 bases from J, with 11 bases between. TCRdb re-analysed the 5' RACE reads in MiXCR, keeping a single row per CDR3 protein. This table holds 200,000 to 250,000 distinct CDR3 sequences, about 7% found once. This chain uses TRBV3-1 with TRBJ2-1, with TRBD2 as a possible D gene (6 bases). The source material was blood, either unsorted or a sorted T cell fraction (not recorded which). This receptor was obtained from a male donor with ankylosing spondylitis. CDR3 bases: TGTGCCAGCAGCCAATCTGCGGGGAGCTCCTACAATGAGCAGTTCTTC. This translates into CASSQSAGSSYNEQFF.